These T cell receptor beta chains were read from a single sample in a study of long-term antiretroviral therapy in people with HIV. TCRdb keeps only in-frame clones here, not all; method: immunoSEQ multiplex PCR. The profile covers about 33,000 clones, with 97% appearing a single time and around 3.2% taken by the ten largest. The sequenced sample was unsorted PBMCs, obtained 6.9 years after starting antiretroviral therapy. The origin of the receptors is a man in his thirties or forties with HIV. CDR3s include the opening cysteine and the closing phenylalanine or tryptophan. D genes are given only for firm matches. Some rows mark clone size as missing; the rest say once, few, many or name a class of expanded clone.

j_call | v_call | d_call | clone_size | cdr3_nt | cdr3_aa
TRBJ1-1 | TRBV27 | TRBD1 | . | TGTGCCAGCGAGGGGGCGAACACTGAAGCTTTCTTT | CASEGANTEAFF
TRBJ2-2 | TRBV7-9 | TRBD1 | . | TGTGCCAGCAGCCCGTGGGACAGGGTCGGCGGGGAGCTGTTTTTT | CASSPWDRVGGELFF
TRBJ1-3 | TRBV4-3 | TRBD1 | . | TGCGCCAGCAGCCTCCTCACAGGGGGGAACCCTCACTCTGGAAACACCATATATTTT | CASSLLTGGNPHSGNTIYF
TRBJ2-1 | TRBV5-1 | . | . | TGCGCCAGCAGCTTGCTGGGTTACAATGAGCAGTTCTTC | CASSLLGYNEQFF
TRBJ2-1 | TRBV5-1 | TRBD2 | . | TGCGCCAGCAGCTTGGAGGGGCGGGGGATATACAATGAGCAGTTCTTC | CASSLEGRGIYNEQFF
TRBJ2-3 | TRBV7-3 | . | . | TGTGCCAGCAGCCAGGAGTTGGGCACAGATACGCAGTATTTT | CASSQELGTDTQYF
TRBJ1-3 | TRBV25-1 | . | . | TGTGCCAGCTCCCCCAGGGAAGCTGGAAACACCATATATTTT | CASSPREAGNTIYF
TRBJ2-7 | TRBV5-1 | . | . | TGCGCCAGCAGCTTGGTTCCCGGGTCTGGCTACGAGCAGTACTTC | CASSLVPGSGYEQYF
TRBJ2-1 | TRBV7-3 | . | . | TGTGCCAGCAGCTTAGGACAGTCTTTTCTGCAGTTCTTC | CASSLGQSFLQFF
TRBJ2-2 | TRBV7-2 | . | once | TGTGCCAGCAGCTTCGGGGGCGGGGAGAACACCGGGGAGCTGTTTTTT | CASSFGGGENTGELFF
TRBJ1-1 | TRBV7-2 | TRBD1 | once | TGTGCCAGCAGCTTAGACAGGGACAGGGAATGGACTGAAGCTTTCTTT | CASSLDRDREWTEAFF